The 24 T cell receptor beta chains below come from one sample, sequenced in a study of blood T cell repertoires in COVID-19. TCRdb keeps only in-frame clones here, not all; method: immunoSEQ multiplex PCR. The table includes 80,000 or so clones, 86% detected once. The sample comprised peripheral blood. Receptors were obtained from a woman aged 60-75 years with acute or convalescent COVID-19.

The chain combines TRBV2 with TRBJ1-2, with 8 bases fitting TRBD1. Germline assignment: CDR1 SNHLY and CDR2 FYNNEI. With 6 bases clipped from V and 6 bases from J, the junction kept 6 bases outside the gene matches. The CDR3 runs to 13 residues. CDR3 sequence (DNA): TGTGCCAGCAGAGAGGGACAGGAGGATGGCTACACCTTC. It codes for CASREGQEDGYTF.

The rearrangement joins TRBV10-3 to TRBJ2-7; 11 nucleotides align to TRBD1. Germline values: CDR1 ENHRY, CDR2 SYGVKD. The CDR3 runs to 15 residues. J gave up 0 bases and V 6 bases, and 4 bases lay outside the gene matches. The CDR3 spells CAIRVGTGGSYEQYF. CDR3 DNA: TGTGCCATCAGAGTAGGGACAGGGGGCTCCTACGAGCAGTACTTC.

The chain carries TRBV5-4 and TRBJ2-1; D call uncertain. This CDR3 has 12 amino acids. Trimming took 0 bases from V and 4 from J, leaving 2 bases between them. The germline V gene has CDR1 SGHNT and CDR2 YYREEE (reference sequence). In DNA, the CDR3 is TGTGCCAGCAGCTTGGTATACAATGAGCAGTTCTTC. Protein: CASSLVYNEQFF.

This chain connects TRBV5-4 to TRBJ2-1; 8 bases are shared with TRBD1. Losses at the gene ends were 3 bases for V and 4 bases for J; bases not matched to a gene: 6. The V gene's germline CDR1 is SGHNT and CDR2 YYREEE (reference sequence). The CDR3 is 15 residues long. The CDR3 loop reads CASSSMGQVYNEQFF. The CDR3 DNA sequence: TGTGCCAGCAGCTCGATGGGACAGGTTTACAATGAGCAGTTCTTC.

The rearrangement uses TRBV7-2 and TRBJ1-2, with TRBD1 identical over 7 bases. CDR3 length: 13 residues. J gave up 6 bases and V 4 bases, and 5 bases lay outside the gene matches. Germline CDR1 and CDR2: SGHTA and FQGNSA. CDR3 residues: CASSSRGQNGYTF. In nucleotides, the CDR3 is TGTGCCAGCAGCTCCAGGGGACAGAATGGCTACACCTTC.

The CDR3 region is CAWSVGGYGYTF. CDR3 DNA: TGTGCCTGGAGTGTAGGAGGCTATGGCTACACCTTC. The chain uses TRBV30 and TRBJ1-2; D not certain. Trimming removed 0 bases at V and 4 bases at J, with 6 bases between. The CDR3 has 12 amino acids. In germline, CDR1 is GTSNPN, CDR2 SVGIG (reference sequence).

This chain uses TRBV7-2 with TRBJ2-7, with TRBD2 matching 9 bases. Germline lookup yields CDR1 SGHTA and CDR2 FQGNSA. V shed 0 bases and J 2 bases; nucleotides not matched to a gene: 2. The CDR3 runs 15 residues. The DNA of the CDR3 is TGTGCCAGCAGCTTAGCGGCGGGAGGGCCCTACGAGCAGTACTTC. Residues: CASSLAAGGPYEQYF.

This chain joins TRBV7-9 and TRBJ2-2, with TRBD2 as a possible D gene (6 bases). The CDR3 totals 17 residues. The V end lost 5 bases, the J end lost 2 bases, and 18 bases lay between the germline ends. The germline CDR1 and CDR2 sequences are SEHNR and FQNEAQ (reference sequence). The CDR3 DNA follows: TGTGCCAGCAGCCCCCCCTCCCCGGGACTCAACACCGGGGAGCTGTTTTTT. As protein: CASSPPSPGLNTGELFF.

The chain employs TRBV24-1 and TRBJ1-4; D is unresolved. V dropped 9 bases and J dropped 0 bases, with 16 bases sitting between them. The CDR3 has 16 residues. CDR1 is KGHDR, CDR2 SFDVKD, per germline. CDR3 sequence (DNA): TGTGCCACCTGGTGGTCAGTATACCCAACTAATGAAAAACTGTTTTTT. Translation gives CATWWSVYPTNEKLFF.

This clone has only a few counts. The chain is built from TRBV28 and TRBJ2-1; 7 bases are shared with TRBD2. Germline assignment: CDR1 MDHEN and CDR2 SYDVKM. Trimming cost V 9 bases and J 7 bases; bases outside gene matches: 15. The CDR3 consists of 15 residues. CDR3 DNA: TGTGCCAGTCCCCCCCCCGGGACTACCAGTAATGAGCAGTTCTTC. Residues: CASPPPGTTSNEQFF.

The count of this clone is one. The V gene is TRBV2, the J gene TRBJ2-7, with 12 bases lining up with TRBD1. V shed 7 bases and J 2 bases; nucleotides not matched to a gene: 3. Germline lookup yields CDR1 SNHLY and CDR2 FYNNEI. This CDR3 is built from 14 residues. This CDR3 is CASKGQGAPYEQYF. The CDR3 coding sequence is TGTGCCAGCAAGGGACAGGGGGCACCCTACGAGCAGTACTTC.

The genes are TRBV12-3 or TRBV12-4 and TRBJ1-1; no firm D call. The CDR3 spans 13 residues. V shed 5 bases and J shed 1 base, with 8 bases lying between them. CDR3 in amino acids: CASSQAENTEAFF. CDR3 nucleotides: TGTGCCAGCAGTCAAGCGGAGAACACTGAAGCTTTCTTT.

This clone has a handful of counts. This chain links TRBV7-9 with TRBJ2-7; no clear D gene. The CDR3 consists of 12 residues. Germline V lookup: CDR1 SEHNR, CDR2 FQNEAQ (reference sequence). Trimming took 1 base from V and 4 from J, leaving 5 bases between them. CDR3: CASSLDFYEQYF. The CDR3 DNA follows: TGTGCCAGCAGCTTAGACTTTTACGAGCAGTACTTC.

This chain connects TRBV19 to TRBJ1-5, with 8 bases identical to TRBD1. Germline CDR1 reads LNHDA; CDR2 reads SQIVND (reference sequence). The CDR3 has 15 residues. V trimming: 4 bases; J trimming: 9 bases; junction bases outside the gene matches: 11. The CDR3 sequence is CASSTQGAQGGPQHF. CDR3 in DNA: TGTGCCAGTAGTACCCAGGGGGCCCAGGGAGGGCCCCAGCATTTT. The variable domain in full, with the rest retrieved from reference TRBV19 and TRBJ1-5, is DGGITQSPKYLFRKEGQNVTLSCEQNLNHDAMYWYRQDPGQGLRLIYYSQIVNDFQKGDIAEGYSVSREKKESFPLTVTSAQKNPTAFYLCASSTQGAQGGPQHFGDGTRLSIL.

The chain is built from TRBV5-1 and TRBJ2-3; perhaps TRBD2 as D (5 bases). The V end lost 4 bases, the J end lost 2 bases, and 14 bases lay between the germline ends. This CDR3 contains 15 residues. Germline CDR1 SGHRS, CDR2 YFSETQ. CDR3 in amino acids: CASSPDLANTDTQYF. The CDR3 region has the DNA TGCGCCAGCAGCCCGGACTTGGCTAACACAGATACGCAGTATTTT.

The chain joins TRBV18 to TRBJ2-1, with 8 bases that match TRBD2. The junction had 6 bases not matched to a gene; V was cut back by 3 bases and J by 8 bases. CDR3 size: 14 residues. CDR1 and CDR2 (germline): KGHSH, LQKENI. The CDR3 coding sequence is TGTGCCAGCTCACCCTCCACGGGGGGGGATGAGCAGTTCTTC. Translated: CASSPSTGGDEQFF.

The V and J genes are TRBV28 and TRBJ2-3, with 9 bases identical to TRBD1. The CDR3 covers 13 residues. V was pared by 6 bases and J by 6 bases, with 4 bases of the junction left unmatched. Per the germline V gene, CDR1 is MDHEN and CDR2 is SYDVKM. The CDR3 protein is CASRQGARDTQYF. The DNA of the CDR3 is TGTGCCAGCAGACAGGGGGCGCGGGATACGCAGTATTTT.

Written as DNA, the CDR3 is TGTGCCAGCAGACGCGGGGGAGGTAACTATGGCTACACCTTC. It translates to CASRRGGGNYGYTF. The chain uses TRBV28 and TRBJ1-2, with a possible D match to TRBD1 (5 bases). The V gene's germline CDR1 is MDHEN and CDR2 SYDVKM. The CDR3 runs to 14 residues. V was shortened by 6 bases and J by 1 base, with 12 bases between the two germline ends.

The chain links TRBV7-2 to TRBJ2-7, with D possibly TRBD2 on 6 matching bases. The germline gives CDR1 SGHTA, CDR2 FQGNSA. V was trimmed by 5 bases and J by 0 bases, leaving 14 bases between them. The CDR3 loop spans 15 amino acids. The CDR3 DNA follows: TGTGCCAGCAGCGTGTCTAGCGCATTCTCCTACGAGCAGTACTTC. Translated: CASSVSSAFSYEQYF.

The rearrangement joins TRBV7-6 to TRBJ2-1; D is possibly TRBD1 (5 bases). The CDR3 runs to 13 residues. The V end was cut by 5 bases, the J end by 12 bases, with 17 bases between. Germline V gives CDR1 SGHVS, CDR2 FNYEAQ. CDR3 region: CASSLQDSRVQFF. CDR3 coding DNA: TGTGCCAGCAGCCTCCAAGACTCCAGGGTGCAGTTCTTC.

V gene TRBV28 combines with J gene TRBJ2-7; 8 bases are shared with TRBD1. Losses at the gene ends were 6 bases for V and 7 bases for J; bases not matched to a gene: 11. Germline lookup yields CDR1 MDHEN and CDR2 SYDVKM. The CDR3 sequence is 14 residues long. The CDR3: CASSGQGPPVEQYF. The CDR3 DNA is TGTGCCAGCAGCGGACAGGGCCCCCCCGTGGAGCAGTACTTC.

This clone was recorded only once. The rearrangement links TRBV15 to TRBJ2-1; TRBD2 matches 9 bases. V gave up 0 bases and J gave up 9 bases; unmatched junction bases: 9. Germline lookup yields CDR1 LNHNV and CDR2 YYDKDF (reference sequence). The CDR3 contains 16 residues. The CDR3 spells CATSRDLTSGGFEQFF. CDR3 nucleotide sequence: TGTGCCACCAGCAGAGATTTAACCAGCGGGGGGTTTGAGCAGTTCTTC.

The chain combines TRBV28 with TRBJ2-7; D is ambiguous. Germline V gene sequence: CDR1 MDHEN, CDR2 SYDVKM. The CDR3 sequence is 14 residues long. V was clipped by 6 bases and J by 0 bases, with 12 bases between them. This CDR3 is CASRQRHSSYEQYF. The CDR3 region has the DNA TGTGCCAGCAGACAAAGACATAGCTCCTACGAGCAGTACTTC.

V usage is TRBV28 and J usage is TRBJ1-2; TRBD1 aligns across 9 bases. Germline trimming cut 6 bases from V and 4 bases from J; bases unmatched to any gene: 12. This CDR3 spans 16 amino acids. Germline V gene lookup returns CDR1 MDHEN and CDR2 SYDVKM. CDR3 residues: CASSPRPGQGFYGYTF. The CDR3 DNA is TGTGCCAGCAGCCCCAGACCGGGACAGGGCTTCTATGGCTACACCTTC.